This record looks at one T cell receptor (beta chain) sequence and its context. Profiling relied on immunoSEQ multiplex PCR, and the TCRdb table lists in-frame clones only, not all of them. The profile shows over 300,000 clones, around nine tenths of them singletons. Participant ages covered about 18 to 89 years across around 25 US areas. The length of the CDR3 is 13 residues. Germline CDR1 is LNHNV and CDR2 is YYDKDF (reference sequence). Trimming took 0 bases from V and 6 from J, leaving 8 bases between them. The data belong to a study of blood T cell repertoires in COVID-19. The source material was PBMCs or T cells enriched from blood (not recorded which). This clonotype originated in a woman aged 25 to 39 who had recovered from COVID-19. This chain connects TRBV15 to TRBJ1-1; D is unresolved. This chain's CDR3 is CATSRDLLPEAFF. For the CDR3, the DNA is TGTGCCACCAGCAGAGATCTACTACCTGAAGCTTTCTTT. Complete variable domain (other parts from reference TRBV15 and TRBJ1-1): DAMVIQNPRYQVTQFGKPVTLSCSQTLNHNVMYWYQQKSSQAPKLLFHYYDKDFNNEADTPDNFQSRRPNTSFCFLDIRSPGLGDTAMYLCATSRDLLPEAFFGQGTRLTVV.